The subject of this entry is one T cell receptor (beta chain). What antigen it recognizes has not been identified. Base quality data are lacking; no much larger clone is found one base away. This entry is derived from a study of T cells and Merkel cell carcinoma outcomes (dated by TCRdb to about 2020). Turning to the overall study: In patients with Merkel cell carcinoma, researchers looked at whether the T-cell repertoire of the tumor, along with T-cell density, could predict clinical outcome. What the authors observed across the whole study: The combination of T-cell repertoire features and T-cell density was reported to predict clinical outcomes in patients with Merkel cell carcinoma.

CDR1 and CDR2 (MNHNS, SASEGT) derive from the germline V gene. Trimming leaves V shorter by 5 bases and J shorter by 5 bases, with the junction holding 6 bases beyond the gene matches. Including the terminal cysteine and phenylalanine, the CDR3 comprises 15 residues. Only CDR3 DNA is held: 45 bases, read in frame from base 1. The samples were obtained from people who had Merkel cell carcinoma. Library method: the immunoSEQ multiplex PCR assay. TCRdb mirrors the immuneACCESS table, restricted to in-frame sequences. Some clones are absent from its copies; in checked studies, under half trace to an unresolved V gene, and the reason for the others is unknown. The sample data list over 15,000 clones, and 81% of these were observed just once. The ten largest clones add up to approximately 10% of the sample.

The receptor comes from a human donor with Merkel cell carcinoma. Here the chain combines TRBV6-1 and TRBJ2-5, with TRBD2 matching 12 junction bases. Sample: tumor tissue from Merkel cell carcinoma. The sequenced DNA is TGTGCCAGCAGTTCTAGCGGGAGGGCCTGGGAGACCCAGTACTTC. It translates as CASSSSGRAWETQYF.